The table lists the clone carrying this T cell receptor beta chain with a few counts. It was with a sample-barcoded 5' primer and a J-beta primer mix that a second PCR of about 6 to 12 cycles was run. The yield of each sample was at least 2.5 million CDR3-containing paired-end reads. One entry per CDR3 protein, called by TCRdb with MiXCR from the 5' RACE reads. The sample has approximately 1.5 million distinct CDR3 sequences, about 31% seen once; the top ten hold around 11%. J lost 4 bases, V lost 4 bases, and 7 bases had no gene match. Germline V lookup: CDR1 SGHAT, CDR2 FQNNGV. This CDR3 is built from 15 residues. These data come from a study of blood T cells in healthy people across ages. Study-level information: The template switching approach captured approximately one barcoded beta molecule for every two T cells.

This chain links TRBV11-2 with TRBJ1-2, with TRBD1 matching 9 bases. The sample was blood. The TCR comes from a woman under 40 in good health. CDR3 region: CASSSNRGRFYGYTF. The CDR3 coding sequence is TGTGCCAGCAGCTCAAACAGGGGGCGATTCTATGGCTACACCTTC.